The 25 T cell receptor beta chains below all came from one sample that was sequenced in a study of control samples from healthy donors and cancer patients. Assay used: immunoSEQ multiplex PCR; TCRdb lists only in-frame clones, some missing. Here the sample spans some 150,000 clones, around 92% being singletons. Sequenced input: blood. These receptors originate from a man aged 30 to 39 in good health.

This clone appeared a single time. V and J are TRBV5-1 and TRBJ1-2; 8 bases map to TRBD1. CDR1 and CDR2 (germline): SGHRS, YFSETQ. Trimming cost V 4 bases and J 4 bases; bases outside gene matches: 6. There are 14 residues in the CDR3. CDR3 sequence reads: CASSDDGQGYGYTF. The CDR3 DNA is TGCGCCAGCAGCGATGACGGACAGGGCTATGGCTACACCTTC.

The chain links TRBV5-1 to TRBJ1-6; D uncertain. Trimming removed 2 bases at V and 7 bases at J, with 16 bases between. CDR3 length equals 16 residues. CDR1 is SGHRS and CDR2 is YFSETQ in the germline V gene. CDR3 sequence: CASSFNVVGGNSPLHF. CDR3 sequence (DNA): TGCGCCAGCAGCTTTAATGTTGTCGGCGGAAATTCACCCCTCCACTTT.

This chain joins TRBV28 and TRBJ2-1; D tentatively fits TRBD1 or TRBD2 (5 bases each). V dropped 3 bases and J dropped 4 bases, with 13 bases sitting between them. The CDR3 covers 15 residues. Germline CDR1 and CDR2: MDHEN and SYDVKM. The CDR3 bases are TGTGCCAGCAGTTTTCCAGAGGGGTCTTACAATGAGCAGTTCTTC. It encodes CASSFPEGSYNEQFF.

The chain is built from TRBV4-1 and TRBJ2-3; the D is unclear. This CDR3 spans 14 amino acids. V lost 2 bases and J 1 base, leaving 7 bases between the germline ends. Germline loops: CDR1 MGHRA, CDR2 YSYEKL. Here the CDR3 reads CASSQQQGTDTQYF. The CDR3 bases are TGCGCCAGCAGCCAACAGCAGGGCACAGATACGCAGTATTTT.

The chain carries TRBV10-3 and TRBJ1-2; D gene ambiguous. Germline CDR1 and CDR2: ENHRY and SYGVKD. V was clipped by 6 bases and J by 1 base, with 3 bases between them. The CDR3 consists of 11 residues. CDR3 loop: CAIRGNYGYTF. In DNA, the CDR3 is TGTGCCATCAGGGGTAACTATGGCTACACCTTC.

The chain uses TRBV4-2 and TRBJ1-2; the D gene is possibly TRBD1 (5 bases). This CDR3 is 15 amino acids long. CDR1 and CDR2 (germline): LGHNA, YNFKEQ. The ends were cut back, 0 bases at V and 2 bases at J, with 10 bases in the middle. The CDR3: CASSQDGGSNYGYTF. The CDR3 region has the DNA TGTGCCAGCAGCCAAGATGGGGGATCGAACTATGGCTACACCTTC.

The chain employs TRBV14 and TRBJ2-7; D is unresolved. Germline lookup yields CDR1 SGHDN and CDR2 FVKESK. Trimming pared 5 bases from V and 0 bases from J, leaving 8 bases between. The CDR3 covers 13 residues. The CDR3 nucleotides are TGTGCCAGCAGCGTCGTTCCCTCCTACGAGCAGTACTTC. Translating it yields CASSVVPSYEQYF.

A note on this clone: This sample includes further DNA sequences coding for the same CDR3. V gene TRBV12-3 or TRBV12-4 combines with J gene TRBJ1-5; D gene uncertain. This CDR3 comprises 13 residues. V lost 3 bases and J lost 4, with 7 bases in between. The CDR3 loop is CASSLGRNQPQHF. The DNA of the CDR3 is TGTGCCAGCAGTTTGGGTAGGAATCAGCCCCAGCATTTT.

The chain uses TRBV9 and TRBJ1-1; a weak D match, TRBD1 (5 bases). CDR1 is SGDLS and CDR2 is YYNGEE in the germline V gene. CDR3 size: 13 residues. The ends were cut back, 4 bases at V and 7 bases at J, with 14 bases in the middle. The CDR3 DNA reads as TGTGCCAGCAGCTCGGGACGGCGAGATGAAGCTTTCTTT. Protein sequence: CASSSGRRDEAFF.

This chain links TRBV4-2 with TRBJ2-7; D gene unclear. Germline lookup yields CDR1 LGHNA and CDR2 YNFKEQ. The CDR3 is 13 residues long. Trimming removed 3 bases from V and 2 bases from J, with 8 bases in between. Written as DNA, the CDR3 is TGTGCCAGCAGCCACGGTGGGACCTACGAGCAGTACTTC. This codes for CASSHGGTYEQYF.

The chain carries TRBV24-1 and TRBJ2-7; maybe TRBD1 (6 bases). The ends were cut back, 5 bases at V and 2 bases at J, with 15 bases in the middle. This CDR3 has 15 amino acids. CDR1 is KGHDR and CDR2 is SFDVKD in the germline V gene. The CDR3 loop reads CATSGTGRPAYEQYF. The CDR3 nucleotides read TGTGCCACCAGTGGTACAGGGCGGCCGGCCTACGAGCAGTACTTC.

The chain links TRBV7-7 to TRBJ2-1; D is ambiguous. In germline, CDR1 is SSHAT, CDR2 FNYEAQ (reference sequence). V was shortened by 5 bases and J by 0 bases, with 11 bases between the two germline ends. CDR3 size: 15 residues. CDR3 in amino acids: CASSPIPSSYNEQFF. The CDR3 nucleotides read TGTGCCAGCAGCCCTATTCCCAGCTCCTACAATGAGCAGTTCTTC.

The rearrangement uses TRBV28 and TRBJ1-1; maybe TRBD1 (6 bases). This CDR3 contains 13 residues. In germline, CDR1 is MDHEN, CDR2 SYDVKM. V lost 2 bases and J 4 bases, leaving 8 bases between the germline ends. CDR3 sequence reads: CASSLRGGTEAFF. CDR3 nucleotides: TGTGCCAGCAGTTTAAGGGGGGGCACTGAAGCTTTCTTT.

CDR3 sequence reads: CASSIVLDWGTYEQYF. In DNA form, the CDR3 reads TGTGCCAGTAGTATTGTACTAGACTGGGGGACCTACGAGCAGTACTTC. This chain links TRBV19 with TRBJ2-7, with D tentatively TRBD1 or TRBD2 (5 bases each). V dropped 3 bases and J dropped 2 bases, with 17 bases sitting between them. The CDR3 is 16 amino acids. Germline lookup yields CDR1 LNHDA and CDR2 SQIVND (reference sequence). The variable domain in full, completed from reference TRBV19 and TRBJ2-7, reads DGGITQSPKYLFRKEGQNVTLSCEQNLNHDAMYWYRQDPGQGLRLIYYSQIVNDFQKGDIAEGYSVSREKKESFPLTVTSAQKNPTAFYLCASSIVLDWGTYEQYFGPGTRLTVT.

Concerning this clone: This sample includes further DNA sequences coding for the same CDR3. V gene TRBV27 combines with J gene TRBJ2-7; tentatively, D is TRBD1 (6 bases). The V gene lost 2 bases and the J gene lost 3 bases, with 14 bases spanning the gap. This CDR3 comprises 15 residues. Germline CDR1 is MNHEY and CDR2 is SMNVEV (reference sequence). The CDR3 region has the DNA TGTGCCAGCAGTTTAACCGGACAAGGGGGCTACGAGCAGTACTTC. This translates into CASSLTGQGGYEQYF.

V usage is TRBV15 and J usage is TRBJ1-2; maybe TRBD1 (5 bases). The CDR3 is 15 residues long. Germline V gives CDR1 LNHNV, CDR2 YYDKDF (reference sequence). V lost 0 bases, J lost 0 bases, and 8 bases lay in between. The CDR3 region has the DNA TGTGCCACCAGCAGAGAGAGGGGCTCTAACTATGGCTACACCTTC. Protein sequence: CATSRERGSNYGYTF.

The rearrangement joins TRBV7-9 to TRBJ1-1; the D is unclear. Germline V gene lookup returns CDR1 SEHNR and CDR2 FQNEAQ (reference sequence). Trimming removed 2 bases from V and 5 bases from J, with 6 bases in between. The CDR3 is made up of 12 amino acids. The CDR3 sequence: CASSLLGTEAFF. CDR3 sequence (DNA): TGTGCCAGCAGCTTACTTGGGACTGAAGCTTTCTTT.

The J gene is TRBJ1-2, the V gene TRBV18; D may be TRBD1 (5 bases). V lost 0 bases to trimming and J lost 5 bases, with 10 bases between them. CDR3 length: 14 amino acids. Germline V gene lookup returns CDR1 KGHSH and CDR2 LQKENI. The CDR3 sequence is CASSPPGAEYGYTF. CDR3 nucleotide sequence: TGTGCCAGCTCACCACCCGGGGCCGAGTATGGCTACACCTTC.

The chain carries TRBV5-4 and TRBJ2-1, with unresolved D. Trimming shortened V by 5 bases and J by 7 bases, and 7 bases separated the two germline ends. The CDR3 covers 11 residues. CDR1 and CDR2 (germline): SGHNT, YYREEE (reference sequence). The CDR3 nucleotides read TGTGCCAGCAGAGCCGGAAATGAGCAGTTCTTC. Residues: CASRAGNEQFF. Filled out from reference TRBV5-4 and TRBJ2-1, the complete variable domain reads ETGVTQSPTHLIKTRGQQVTLRCSSQSGHNTVSWYQQALGQGPQFIFQYYREEENGRGNFPPRFSGLQFPNYSSELNVNALELDDSALYLCASRAGNEQFFGPGTRLTVL.

The chain recombines TRBV10-1 with TRBJ2-3, with 9 bases lining up with TRBD1. Germline-derived CDR1 and CDR2 are WNHNN and SYGVQD (reference sequence). The CDR3 runs 17 residues. J was trimmed by 7 bases and V by 6 bases; bases with no gene match: 17. The CDR3 sequence: CASSPGQGIDFTNTQYF. CDR3 nucleotides: TGCGCCAGCAGCCCCGGACAGGGGATAGATTTTACAAATACGCAGTATTTT.

The rearrangement uses TRBV10-3 and TRBJ2-3, with TRBD1 identical over 11 bases. CDR1 and CDR2 from the germline V gene are ENHRY and SYGVKD. V was pared by 10 bases and J by 5 bases, with 2 bases of the junction left unmatched. The CDR3 sequence is 12 residues long. CDR3 protein: CATGTGGDTQYF. The CDR3 DNA sequence: TGTGCCACCGGGACAGGGGGAGATACGCAGTATTTT.

The chain joins TRBV7-9 to TRBJ1-1; D gene uncertain. This CDR3 is 13 amino acids long. V lost 5 bases and J lost 10, with 17 bases in between. The germline V gene has CDR1 SEHNR and CDR2 FQNEAQ (reference sequence). Here the CDR3 DNA reads TGTGCCAGCAGCCAAAGCAGTGGGCTCTCAGCTTTCTTT. This sequence encodes CASSQSSGLSAFF.

The V gene is TRBV7-9, the J gene TRBJ1-3; TRBD1 agrees at 7 bases. The CDR3 covers 16 residues. Looked up from germline, CDR1 is SEHNR and CDR2 is FQNEAQ (reference sequence). The trim removed 3 bases at V and 2 bases at J, leaving 7 bases unmatched. CDR3 DNA sequence: TGTGCCAGCAGCTTCTCAGGGGGAAGGGCTGGAAACACCATATATTTT. This translates into CASSFSGGRAGNTIYF.

This rearrangement joins TRBV20-1 to TRBJ1-5; the match to TRBD1 covers 7 bases. Germline V gives CDR1 DFQATT, CDR2 SNEGSKA (reference sequence). This CDR3 has 14 residues. V lost 3 bases and J lost 3; bases outside the gene matches: 5. CDR3 region: CSASRDSSNQPQHF. DNA for the CDR3: TGCAGTGCTAGTCGGGACAGCTCCAATCAGCCCCAGCATTTT.

This clone was observed a single time. The chain has TRBV7-9 and TRBJ2-3; D is unresolved. CDR1 and CDR2 from the germline V gene are SEHNR and FQNEAQ (reference sequence). The CDR3 length is 12 residues. The V end lost 5 bases, the J end lost 3 bases, and 6 bases lay between the germline ends. This chain's CDR3 is CASSPRTDTQYF. CDR3 bases: TGTGCCAGCAGCCCCCGTACAGATACGCAGTATTTT.